Included here is one T cell receptor (beta chain) sequence, with context. The V and J ends lost 3 bases and 6 bases respectively, with 11 bases between them. Germline CDR1 is DFQATT and CDR2 is SNEGSKA (reference sequence). The CDR3 is 12 residues long. This sample stems from a study of CD8 T cells in Susac syndrome. At the level of the study: When blood was collected, patients with Susac syndrome were therapy-naive, were taking corticosteroids, or were receiving intravenous immunoglobulin alone.

RNA totalling roughly 0.45 to 1 ug underwent reverse transcription with random hexamers. The amplification used immunoSEQ multiplex PCR on TCR beta CDR3; it spanned 54 Vbeta and 13 Jbeta. A single record per CDR3 protein comes from TCRdb applying MiXCR to the immunoSEQ multiplex PCR reads. The table has 150,000 to 200,000 distinct CDR3 sequences, 94% seen once. From blood CD8+ and CD4+ T cells, the TCR beta chain was sequenced. FACS enriched CD8+ TEMRA cells, while bulk CD8+ and CD4+ were negatively isolated. Material: CD4+ T cells from PBMCs. This receptor was taken from a human donor with Susac syndrome. The genes are TRBV20-1 and TRBJ1-2; D is possibly TRBD1 (6 bases). As DNA, the CDR3 is TGCAGTGCTAGGGACAGTAGAGATGGCTACACCTTC. It is translated as CSARDSRDGYTF.